This T cell receptor (beta chain) comes out of a study of CD8+CD57+ T cells in acquired aplastic anemia. An expansion of CD8+CD57+ cells by flow cytometry had been shown in patients chosen for sequencing. Patients were therapy-naive when their blood was sampled. The CDR3 sequence is 15 residues long. The V segment lost 5 bases and the J segment 11 bases; nucleotides outside the gene matches: 16. Germline V gives CDR1 SGHTA, CDR2 FQGNSA. Genomic DNA served as template for TCR beta VDJ and CDR3 profiling. Using its own MiXCR run on the reads, TCRdb lists one record per CDR3 protein. The table includes more than 250,000 distinct CDR3 sequences, around 82% detected once.

Sequencing used sorted CD4+, CD8+, or CD8+CD57+ T cells (not recorded which) from PBMCs. The receptor was derived from a human donor with aplastic anemia. This chain connects TRBV7-2 to TRBJ2-7; TRBD2 aligns across 9 bases. The CDR3 DNA is TGTGCCAGCAGCCCGAGACGGGCGGGGGGGCCGCCGGAGTACTTC. Its translation is CASSPRRAGGPPEYF.